This is a list of T cell receptor beta chains from one sample in a study of blood T cell repertoires in COVID-19. Sequenced by immunoSEQ multiplex PCR; TCRdb stores in-frame clones only, minus some. The table includes over 65,000 clones, over 80% detected once. Sequenced material: peripheral blood. Source of these receptors: an elderly man with active or convalescent COVID-19. The CDR3 runs from the conserved cysteine through the conserved F or W. A D gene is named only where the DNA matches it firmly.

length	D	V	CDR3
16	-	TRBV24-1	CATSDLDAGAYNEQFF
10	TRBD1	TRBV19	CAAGGQTQYF
15	-	TRBV18	CASSPIPGQGGGYTF
14	TRBD1	TRBV19	CASSRDRANYGYTF
13	TRBD1	TRBV9	CASSPTQGAKAFF
14	TRBD1	TRBV2	CASSLTGVSTEAFF
14	TRBD1	TRBV9	CASSLRQGHSPLHF
17	TRBD1	TRBV27	CASRQDRGGYSNQPQHF
15	TRBD1	TRBV28	CASSSRGQAHSPLHF
15	-	TRBV10-3	CAISDRQHGSYGYTF
20	TRBD2	TRBV11-3	CASSLPPGLAGVSAADTQYF
15	TRBD1	TRBV25-1	CASNIRRGDRNGYTF
14	-	TRBV7-8	CASSLGPRNQPQHF
13	TRBD1	TRBV28	CASTLYLTGGYTF
14	TRBD1	TRBV19	CASSTSGQITEAFF
14	-	TRBV19	CASSIPQGRTEAFF
14	-	TRBV30	CACTTMVTGYGYTF
14	TRBD1	TRBV2	CASSADRGHYGYTF
15	TRBD1	TRBV6-6	CASSGTGGQADTQYF
14	TRBD1	TRBV6-4	CASRRDRGNNEQFF
15	-	TRBV7-8	CASSRRQPAGEPQHF
17	TRBD2	TRBV27	CASSLSLLAGRADTQYF
13	TRBD1	TRBV29-1	CSVEDQRGPEQFF
13	-	TRBV5-5	CASSLRTDYGYTF
15	TRBD1	TRBV7-2	CASSLGTAANYGYTF
14	TRBD1	TRBV18	CASSSGTGDEKLFF
14	-	TRBV18	CASSPGQGTQPQHF
18	-	TRBV28	CASSLVSPGGLSGNTIYF
14	-	TRBV7-9	CASSLEFDTYGYTF
18	TRBD2	TRBV4-2	CASSQEKQAGGYVETQYF
14	-	TRBV24-1	CATSDAHPFGPQHF
11	-	TRBV29-1	CSVAGQETQYF
14	TRBD1	TRBV6-5	CASRQGANTGELFF
12	-	TRBV7-9	CASSLESSPLHF
15	TRBD1	TRBV7-2	CASSRRRQGAGEQFF
16	TRBD2	TRBV20-1	CSASDPLAGVYNEQFF
14	-	TRBV5-1	CASSFSGNTGELFF
14	-	TRBV5-4	CASSPGMGPDTQYF
15	TRBD1	TRBV2	CASSETGGLTGELFF
15	-	TRBV5-1	CASSLRTATNEKLFF
16	-	TRBV18	CASSPDPGLVSYGYTF
14	TRBD1	TRBV6-4	CASSLDRGGSPLHF
15	-	TRBV2	CASSEYGRGGETQYF
15	TRBD1	TRBV29-1	CSVEGAGGGNTEAFF
13	TRBD1	TRBV24-1	CATRQGSGQPQHF
13	-	TRBV29-1	CSVEAQENTEAFF
14	-	TRBV19	CASSRTPSGNTIYF
17	-	TRBV5-4	CASSPEPRSIHTDTQYF
17	-	TRBV7-2	CASSPTSTGTFSEKLFF
14	-	TRBV6-6	CASSLPSSYNEQFF
14	TRBD2	TRBV7-2	CASSQAGRGETQYF
14	TRBD1	TRBV7-9	CASSRGQSYNEQFF
16	TRBD2	TRBV5-1	CASSLVLAGGDNEQFF
13	-	TRBV5-4	CASSANTLYGYTF
15	-	TRBV18	CASSPYGREDQPQHF